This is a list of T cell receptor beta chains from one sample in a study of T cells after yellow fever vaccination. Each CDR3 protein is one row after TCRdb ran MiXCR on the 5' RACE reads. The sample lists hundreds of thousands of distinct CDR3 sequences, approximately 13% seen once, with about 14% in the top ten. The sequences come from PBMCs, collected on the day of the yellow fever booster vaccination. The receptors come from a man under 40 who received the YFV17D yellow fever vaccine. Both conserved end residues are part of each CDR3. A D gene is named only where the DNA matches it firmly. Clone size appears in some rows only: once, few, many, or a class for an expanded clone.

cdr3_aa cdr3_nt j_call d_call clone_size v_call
CASSYSGGPGNTIYF TGTGCCAGCAGCTATTCAGGGGGGCCTGGAAACACCATATATTTT TRBJ1-3 TRBD1 few TRBV7-2
CASSQDPGLAGDTDTQYF TGCGCCAGCAGCCAAGATCCCGGACTAGCGGGAGACACAGATACGCAGTATTTT TRBJ2-3 TRBD2 - TRBV4-1
CASSLDRLPGTQYF TGTGCCAGCAGCTTAGATCGCCTCCCGGGGACCCAGTACTTC TRBJ2-5 - - TRBV7-2
CASSLDRYQETQYF TGTGCCAGCAGCTTAGATAGGTACCAAGAGACCCAGTACTTC TRBJ2-5 - many TRBV7-2
CSARDGGEGDIQYF TGCAGTGCTAGAGATGGGGGCGAGGGGGACATTCAGTACTTC TRBJ2-4 - - TRBV20-1
CASTQDPSNTEAFF TGTGCCAGCACCCAAGATCCATCAAACACTGAAGCTTTCTTT TRBJ1-1 - few TRBV4-2
CASTSVAGQLNQPQHF TGTGCCAGCACCTCTGTAGCAGGACAGCTCAATCAGCCCCAGCATTTT TRBJ1-5 - - TRBV6-2/TRBV6-3
CASNGGAGGSGELFF TGTGCCAGCAACGGAGGAGCGGGAGGTTCCGGGGAGCTGTTTTTT TRBJ2-2 TRBD2 - TRBV9
CATSDPQVGGNSYNEQFF TGTGCCACCAGTGATCCACAAGTGGGCGGGAACTCCTACAATGAGCAGTTCTTC TRBJ2-1 - - TRBV24-1
CASSLSLENTGELFF TGTGCCAGCAGCTTGAGTCTAGAAAATACCGGGGAGCTGTTTTTT TRBJ2-2 - - TRBV5-4
CASTVTQLDSGANVLTF TGTGCCAGCACCGTGACTCAACTTGACTCTGGGGCCAACGTCCTGACTTTC TRBJ2-6 - few TRBV7-9
CASSLTPIGGRETQYF TGTGCCAGCAGCTTAACGCCTATAGGGGGCAGAGAGACCCAGTACTTC TRBJ2-5 TRBD1 few TRBV7-3
CASRPAGGPRYNEQFF TGTGCCAGCAGACCAGCGGGAGGGCCTCGGTACAATGAGCAGTTCTTC TRBJ2-1 TRBD2 - TRBV6-1
CASNPGPGQGGDYGYTF TGTGCCAGCAACCCGGGACCAGGGCAAGGAGGGGACTATGGCTACACCTTC TRBJ1-2 - - TRBV7-8
CASSSGGKADTQYF TGTGCCAGCAGTTCAGGGGGCAAGGCAGATACGCAGTATTTT TRBJ2-3 TRBD1 - TRBV28
CSASRTSGGYEQYF TGCAGTGCATCCAGGACTAGCGGAGGCTACGAGCAGTACTTC TRBJ2-7 TRBD2 - TRBV20-1
CASSFGGGWVDTQYF TGTGCCAGCAGCTTTGGGGGAGGATGGGTAGATACGCAGTATTTT TRBJ2-3 - few TRBV5-4
CASSQKGTARNNSPLHF TGCGCCAGCAGCCAAAAAGGGACAGCTCGGAACAATTCACCCCTCCACTTT TRBJ1-6 TRBD1 many TRBV4-3
CASSQPPGEQYF TGTGCCAGCAGCCAGCCTCCCGGCGAGCAGTACTTC TRBJ2-7 - few TRBV5-6
CASSSGQGQETQYF TGTGCCAGCAGCTCAGGACAGGGGCAAGAGACCCAGTACTTC TRBJ2-5 TRBD1 many TRBV7-2
CASSKTRTPNEQFF TGTGCCAGCAGTAAGACCAGGACCCCCAATGAGCAGTTCTTC TRBJ2-1 - few TRBV27
CASSLWSSRETQYF TGCGCCAGCAGCTTGTGGTCTAGTAGAGAGACCCAGTACTTC TRBJ2-5 - many TRBV5-1
CASSQELWDSPTADTQYF TGCGCCAGCAGCCAAGAATTATGGGACTCCCCCACGGCAGATACGCAGTATTTT TRBJ2-3 - - TRBV4-3
CATSGETGYEQYF TGTGCCACCAGCGGAGAGACAGGCTACGAGCAGTACTTC TRBJ2-7 - few TRBV15
CASSDPPVYNEQFF TGTGCCAGCAGTGACCCCCCGGTCTACAATGAGCAGTTCTTC TRBJ2-1 - - TRBV25-1
CSAPRLAGESDTQYF TGCAGTGCTCCCCGACTAGCGGGAGAGTCGGATACGCAGTATTTT TRBJ2-3 TRBD2 - TRBV20-1
CASSFGTENQPQHF TGCGCCAGCAGCTTTGGGACAGAAAATCAGCCCCAGCATTTT TRBJ1-5 TRBD1 few TRBV5-1
CASSLGGPSYNEQFF TGTGCCAGCAGTTTAGGGGGACCCTCCTACAATGAGCAGTTCTTC TRBJ2-1 - - TRBV12-3/TRBV12-4
CASISSDGYTF TGTGCCAGCATTTCGTCCGATGGCTACACCTTC TRBJ1-2 - few TRBV6-5
CASSLSGTDSYNEQFF TGTGCCAGCAGTTTATCTGGGACAGACTCCTACAATGAGCAGTTCTTC TRBJ2-1 TRBD1 many TRBV12-3/TRBV12-4
CSVQQAGRASEQFF TGCAGCGTTCAGCAGGCCGGGAGGGCGTCCGAGCAGTTCTTC TRBJ2-1 TRBD2 few TRBV29-1
CASARSGSETQYF TGTGCCAGCGCTCGGAGCGGGAGTGAGACCCAGTACTTC TRBJ2-5 TRBD2 - TRBV7-3
CASSPAPGQQKDNEQFF TGTGCCAGCAGTCCCGCCCCCGGACAGCAAAAAGACAATGAGCAGTTCTTC TRBJ2-1 - few TRBV12-3/TRBV12-4
CASMSGSGELFF TGTGCCAGCATGTCAGGTTCCGGGGAGCTGTTTTTT TRBJ2-2 - - TRBV27
CASRAGGSSYNEQFF TGTGCCAGCAGGGCGGGAGGGAGCTCCTACAATGAGCAGTTCTTC TRBJ2-1 TRBD2 - TRBV28
CASSEFGGQGASDTQYF TGCGCCAGCAGTGAGTTTGGAGGACAGGGGGCATCAGATACGCAGTATTTT TRBJ2-3 TRBD1 few TRBV10-2
CASSLTGSGSAAFF TGTGCCAGCAGCTTAACTGGGAGCGGAAGCGCGGCTTTCTTT TRBJ1-1 - once TRBV13
CASSPGTSVEILATDTQYF TGTGCCAGCAGCCCAGGGACTAGCGTTGAGATATTGGCCACAGATACGCAGTATTTT TRBJ2-3 TRBD2 - TRBV11-2
CASSLGLRETGELFF TGTGCCAGCAGCTTGGGTTTGCGGGAGACCGGGGAGCTGTTTTTT TRBJ2-2 TRBD2 few TRBV5-6
CASSSPPPSEQYF TGTGCCAGCAGCTCCCCCCCACCGTCCGAGCAGTACTTC TRBJ2-7 - few TRBV7-2
CASSSADRGPQETQYF TGTGCCAGCAGCTCGGCGGACAGGGGGCCCCAAGAGACCCAGTACTTC TRBJ2-5 TRBD1 - TRBV7-2
CASRSGGSFDEQYF TGTGCCAGCAGATCCGGCGGGAGTTTCGACGAGCAGTACTTC TRBJ2-7 TRBD2 - TRBV6-2/TRBV6-3
CASRRTDYNEQFF TGTGCCAGCAGGCGGACAGATTACAATGAGCAGTTCTTC TRBJ2-1 - many TRBV6-5
CASRGNRVVATGELFF TGTGCCAGCAGGGGAAACAGGGTGGTGGCCACCGGGGAGCTGTTTTTT TRBJ2-2 - - TRBV6-5
CASSQNWGGNQPQHF TGTGCCAGCAGTCAAAATTGGGGGGGAAATCAGCCCCAGCATTTT TRBJ1-5 - - TRBV7-2
CASSLPGQGAYNEQFF TGTGCCAGCAGTCTACCGGGACAGGGGGCCTACAATGAGCAGTTCTTC TRBJ2-1 TRBD1 few TRBV5-6
CASSRPPTDTQYF TGTGCCAGCAGCCGGCCCCCAACAGATACGCAGTATTTT TRBJ2-3 - - TRBV7-2